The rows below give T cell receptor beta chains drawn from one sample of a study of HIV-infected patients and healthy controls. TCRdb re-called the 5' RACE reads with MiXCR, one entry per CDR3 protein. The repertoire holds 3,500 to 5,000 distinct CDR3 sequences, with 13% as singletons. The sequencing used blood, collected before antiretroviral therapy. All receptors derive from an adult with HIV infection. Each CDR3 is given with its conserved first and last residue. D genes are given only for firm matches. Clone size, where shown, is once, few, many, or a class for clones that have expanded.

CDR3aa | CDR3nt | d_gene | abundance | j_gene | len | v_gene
CSVVVGVNNHPQHF | TGCAGCGTTGTTGTCGGGGTCAACAATCATCCCCAGCATTTT | NA | NA | TRBJ1-5 | 14 | TRBV29-1
CASSLRSGQGITNEQFF | TGTGCCAGCAGCTTACGATCGGGACAGGGGATAACGAATGAGCAGTTCTTC | TRBD1 | NA | TRBJ2-1 | 17 | TRBV11-2
CASSSRVGSEEAFF | TGTGCCAGCAGCTCCAGGGTGGGTTCCGAAGAAGCTTTCTTT | NA | medium-sized | TRBJ1-1 | 14 | TRBV7-9
CATSDLQGTNNEQFF | TGTGCCACCAGTGATTTGCAAGGAACCAACAATGAGCAGTTCTTC | NA | few | TRBJ2-1 | 15 | TRBV24-1
CATSEPGQHYGYTF | TGTGCCACCAGTGAACCGGGACAGCACTATGGCTACACCTTC | TRBD1 | medium-sized | TRBJ1-2 | 14 | TRBV24-1
CAWSPRGSEAFF | TGTGCCTGGAGTCCAAGGGGGTCTGAAGCTTTCTTT | NA | medium-sized | TRBJ1-1 | 12 | TRBV30
CASSGTSGRIKSYNEQFF | TGCGCCAGCAGCGGGACTAGCGGGAGAATCAAATCCTACAATGAGCAGTTCTTC | TRBD2 | NA | TRBJ2-1 | 18 | TRBV5-1
CASSLVGGRNPGYTF | TGTGCCAGCAGTTTAGTAGGGGGACGGAATCCTGGCTACACCTTC | NA | medium-sized | TRBJ1-2 | 15 | TRBV12-3/TRBV12-4
CSARDPVVYEQYF | TGCAGTGCTAGAGATCCAGTAGTCTACGAGCAGTACTTC | NA | medium-sized | TRBJ2-7 | 13 | TRBV20-1
CASSLRSGENYGYTF | TGTGCCAGCAGCCTCCGCTCAGGGGAAAACTATGGCTACACCTTC | NA | medium-sized | TRBJ1-2 | 15 | TRBV4-2
CASSYSLAGAVYNEQFF | TGTGCCAGCAGCTATTCTCTAGCGGGAGCCGTCTACAATGAGCAGTTCTTC | TRBD2 | medium-sized | TRBJ2-1 | 17 | TRBV2
CASSFHNQETQYF | TGTGCCAGCAGCTTCCACAACCAAGAGACCCAGTACTTC | NA | medium-sized | TRBJ2-5 | 13 | TRBV5-5
CASSFPQGTEAFF | TGTGCCAGCAGCTTTCCCCAGGGCACTGAAGCTTTCTTT | NA | once | TRBJ1-1 | 13 | TRBV13
CASTIFGLYGYTF | TGTGCCAGCACCATTTTTGGACTATATGGCTACACCTTC | NA | medium-sized | TRBJ1-2 | 13 | TRBV2
CASSLSSGQVVEQYF | TGTGCCAGCAGTTTATCGAGTGGACAGGTCGTCGAGCAGTACTTC | TRBD1 | medium-sized | TRBJ2-7 | 15 | TRBV27
CASSTSPGTGTDTQYF | TGTGCCAGCAGTACGAGCCCCGGGACAGGAACAGATACGCAGTATTTT | TRBD1 | NA | TRBJ2-3 | 16 | TRBV6-2/TRBV6-3
CASTQAGGPSDTQYF | TGTGCCAGCACCCAAGCGGGAGGGCCATCAGATACGCAGTATTTT | TRBD2 | medium-sized | TRBJ2-3 | 15 | TRBV12-3/TRBV12-4
CSARGEYGTDTQYF | TGCAGTGCTAGGGGGGAGTACGGCACAGATACGCAGTATTTT | NA | NA | TRBJ2-3 | 14 | TRBV20-1
CASRPGLANLFEQFF | TGTGCCAGCAGGCCGGGACTAGCGAATTTGTTCGAGCAGTTCTTC | TRBD2 | medium-sized | TRBJ2-1 | 15 | TRBV6-2/TRBV6-3
CASTPGSGANVLTF | TGTGCCAGTACCCCTGGCTCTGGGGCCAACGTCCTGACTTTC | NA | medium-sized | TRBJ2-6 | 14 | TRBV19
CSAQKGNQPQHF | TGCAGTGCTCAGAAGGGCAATCAGCCCCAGCATTTT | NA | medium-sized | TRBJ1-5 | 12 | TRBV20-1
CASRTPGTGGAKGELFF | TGCGCCAGCAGGACCCCCGGGACAGGGGGCGCTAAGGGGGAGCTGTTTTTT | TRBD1 | medium-sized | TRBJ2-2 | 17 | TRBV5-1
CAISESRDGYGYTF | TGTGCCATCAGTGAGTCCCGGGACGGCTATGGCTACACCTTC | NA | medium-sized | TRBJ1-2 | 14 | TRBV10-3
CASSEWASHIGTEAFF | TGTGCCAGCAGTGAATGGGCCAGCCATATCGGCACTGAAGCTTTCTTT | NA | medium-sized | TRBJ1-1 | 16 | TRBV6-1
CASGDRGLDITEAFF | TGTGCCAGCGGTGACAGGGGGCTAGATATCACTGAAGCTTTCTTT | TRBD1 | medium-sized | TRBJ1-1 | 15 | TRBV28
CSVSRGNEQFF | TGCAGCGTAAGCAGGGGTAATGAGCAGTTCTTC | NA | few | TRBJ2-1 | 11 | TRBV29-1
CASSFRGAGDTEAFF | TGTGCCAGCAGCTTCAGGGGGGCAGGTGACACTGAAGCTTTCTTT | TRBD1 | medium-sized | TRBJ1-1 | 15 | TRBV7-2
CSVQSSGQGNPDTQYF | TGCAGCGTCCAATCCTCGGGACAGGGGAACCCAGATACGCAGTATTTT | TRBD1 | medium-sized | TRBJ2-3 | 16 | TRBV29-1
CASRPTGQITEAFF | TGTGCCAGCAGACCCACGGGACAGATCACTGAAGCTTTCTTT | TRBD1 | NA | TRBJ1-1 | 14 | TRBV6-5
CASSLELAGGITGELFF | TGTGCCAGCAGCTTAGAACTAGCGGGAGGGATAACCGGGGAGCTGTTTTTT | TRBD2 | few | TRBJ2-2 | 17 | TRBV7-6
CASGRGQSSNQPQHF | TGTGCCAGCGGCCGGGGACAGAGTAGCAATCAGCCCCAGCATTTT | TRBD1 | medium-sized | TRBJ1-5 | 15 | TRBV7-2
CASSLDFLNTEAFF | TGTGCCAGCAGCTTGGACTTCTTGAACACTGAAGCTTTCTTT | NA | medium-sized | TRBJ1-1 | 14 | TRBV7-2
CASSLGGSGSRGELFF | TGTGCCAGCAGTCTAGGGGGTAGCGGGAGTCGTGGGGAGCTGTTTTTT | TRBD2 | medium-sized | TRBJ2-2 | 16 | TRBV7-2
CASSSTTSGSSYEQYF | TGTGCCAGCAGTTCCACCACTAGCGGGAGTTCCTACGAGCAGTACTTC | TRBD2 | medium-sized | TRBJ2-7 | 16 | TRBV12-3/TRBV12-4
CASSPGLAGVETDTQYF | TGTGCCAGCAGCCCTGGACTAGCGGGAGTAGAAACAGATACGCAGTATTTT | TRBD2 | many | TRBJ2-3 | 17 | TRBV11-2
CASSIFGGRNTEAFF | TGCGCCAGCAGCATCTTTGGGGGTAGGAACACTGAAGCTTTCTTT | NA | medium-sized | TRBJ1-1 | 15 | TRBV5-1
CASSSRRHGPTNEKLFF | TGTGCCAGCAGTTCGCGACGACATGGGCCAACTAATGAAAAACTGTTTTTT | NA | NA | TRBJ1-4 | 17 | TRBV27
CASSVQGDDNEQFF | TGTGCCAGCAGCGTACAGGGAGATGACAATGAGCAGTTCTTC | NA | large | TRBJ2-1 | 14 | TRBV5-5
CAISEGKTYSNQPQHF | TGTGCCATCAGTGAAGGAAAGACCTATAGCAATCAGCCCCAGCATTTT | NA | medium-sized | TRBJ1-5 | 16 | TRBV10-3
CASVQGDDNEQFF | TGTGCCAGCGTACAGGGAGATGACAATGAGCAGTTCTTC | NA | NA | TRBJ2-1 | 13 | TRBV5-5
CASSYGSHEQYF | TGTGCCAGCAGTTACGGGAGCCACGAGCAGTACTTC | NA | many | TRBJ2-7 | 12 | TRBV28
CASSFSGGPYEQYF | TGTGCCAGCAGCTTTTCAGGGGGCCCCTACGAGCAGTACTTC | TRBD1 | medium-sized | TRBJ2-7 | 14 | TRBV7-2
CASSRLVKQGNEQFF | TGTGCCAGCAGTAGACTAGTCAAACAGGGCAATGAGCAGTTCTTC | NA | medium-sized | TRBJ2-1 | 15 | TRBV6-6
CASSPSGTGYNTQYF | TGTGCCAGCAGCCCATCCGGGACAGGGTACAATACGCAGTATTTT | TRBD1 | medium-sized | TRBJ2-3 | 15 | TRBV7-9
CASSVLAIGDTQYF | TGTGCCAGCAGCGTACTAGCGATAGGAGATACGCAGTATTTT | NA | NA | TRBJ2-3 | 14 | TRBV9
CASSLGQGFYNEQFF | TGTGCCAGCAGCTTAGGACAGGGATTCTACAATGAGCAGTTCTTC | TRBD1 | medium-sized | TRBJ2-1 | 15 | TRBV7-2
CASSRGFDSPLHF | TGTGCCAGCAGCCGAGGGTTTGATTCACCCCTCCACTTT | NA | large | TRBJ1-6 | 13 | TRBV11-2
CASSIRVNQPQHF | TGTGCCAGTAGTATCAGGGTCAATCAGCCCCAGCATTTT | NA | medium-sized | TRBJ1-5 | 13 | TRBV19
CASSYFTGTEAFF | TGTGCCAGCAGTTACTTTACAGGGACTGAAGCTTTCTTT | NA | medium-sized | TRBJ1-1 | 13 | TRBV6-2/TRBV6-3
CASSPRWGQGDQPQHF | TGTGCCAGTAGTCCCCGGTGGGGACAGGGGGATCAGCCCCAGCATTTT | TRBD1 | medium-sized | TRBJ1-5 | 16 | TRBV19
CSAKGQGAPSASTDTQYF | TGCAGTGCCAAGGGACAGGGGGCCCCTTCAGCTAGCACAGATACGCAGTATTTT | TRBD1 | medium-sized | TRBJ2-3 | 18 | TRBV20-1
CSASTTGDYTEAFF | TGCAGTGCTAGTACGACAGGGGATTATACTGAAGCTTTCTTT | TRBD1 | many | TRBJ1-1 | 14 | TRBV20-1
CASNGRAGELFF | TGTGCCAGCAACGGGAGAGCCGGGGAGCTGTTTTTT | NA | medium-sized | TRBJ2-2 | 12 | TRBV27
CASSPPLSGRAGELFF | TGTGCCAGCAGTCCACCCCTAAGCGGGAGGGCCGGGGAGCTGTTTTTT | TRBD2 | NA | TRBJ2-2 | 16 | TRBV12-3/TRBV12-4
CASSIGGGRLYSYEQYF | TGTGCCAGTAGTATAGGCGGGGGCAGGCTGTACTCCTACGAGCAGTACTTC | NA | NA | TRBJ2-7 | 17 | TRBV19
CSTSDAVSSYNEQFF | TGTTCCACCAGTGATGCCGTTAGCTCCTACAATGAGCAGTTCTTC | NA | medium-sized | TRBJ2-1 | 15 | TRBV24-1